This is a list of T cell receptor beta chains from one sample in a study of blood T cell repertoires in COVID-19. Using immunoSEQ multiplex PCR, the repertoire was profiled, and TCRdb retains in-frame clones only, with some absent. This table has 200,000 to 250,000 clones, over 65% appearing once. The source material was PBMCs or T cells enriched from blood (not recorded which). The receptor set was obtained from a woman aged 60-75 years who had recovered from COVID-19. Both conserved end residues are part of each CDR3.

CDR3 protein: CASRSSGGSQETQYF
V gene: TRBV19
J gene: TRBJ2-5

CDR3 protein: CASSPAQGIYNEQFF
V gene: TRBV7-9
J gene: TRBJ2-1

CDR3 protein: CASSLDQGNEQFF
V gene: TRBV7-2
J gene: TRBJ2-1

CDR3 protein: CASSLDGGYGSNQPQHF
V gene: TRBV7-8
J gene: TRBJ1-5

CDR3 protein: CASSIGQGAPYYGYTF
V gene: TRBV19
J gene: TRBJ1-2

CDR3 protein: CASSLGSVNYGYTF
V gene: TRBV7-2
J gene: TRBJ1-2

CDR3 protein: CASSPGLAGTGELFF
V gene: TRBV5-1
J gene: TRBJ2-2

CDR3 protein: CATSAAEGLGSYNEQFF
V gene: TRBV24-1
J gene: TRBJ2-1

CDR3 protein: CASSTPRQARPNEQFF
V gene: TRBV5-6
J gene: TRBJ2-1

CDR3 protein: CASSPTSGSRDEQYF
V gene: TRBV7-9
J gene: TRBJ2-7

CDR3 protein: CASSYTGYGGELFF
V gene: TRBV11-2
J gene: TRBJ2-2

CDR3 protein: CAISESWQGEYNEQFF
V gene: TRBV10-3
J gene: TRBJ2-1

CDR3 protein: CATSRYGQEAGNTIYF
V gene: TRBV15
J gene: TRBJ1-3

CDR3 protein: CASSDSGIAYNEQFF
V gene: TRBV19
J gene: TRBJ2-1

CDR3 protein: CASSSGTSVITDTQYF
V gene: TRBV5-1
J gene: TRBJ2-3

CDR3 protein: CASSEGGTPSTDTQYF
V gene: TRBV2
J gene: TRBJ2-3

CDR3 protein: CASSQAGRTRGTDTQYF
V gene: TRBV4-2
J gene: TRBJ2-3

CDR3 protein: CASSLAGHSRERFLDGYTF
V gene: TRBV5-1
J gene: TRBJ1-2

CDR3 protein: CSASAQRGANTEAFF
V gene: TRBV20-1
J gene: TRBJ1-1

CDR3 protein: CASSMIGDTEAFF
V gene: TRBV19
J gene: TRBJ1-1

CDR3 protein: CASSRGTADEQFF
V gene: TRBV18
J gene: TRBJ2-1

CDR3 protein: CASSDQLVVNTEAFF
V gene: TRBV6-1
J gene: TRBJ1-1

CDR3 protein: CASKRSGGGPNYGYTF
V gene: TRBV19
J gene: TRBJ1-2

CDR3 protein: CATSALLAGDTGELFF
V gene: TRBV5-1
J gene: TRBJ2-2

CDR3 protein: CAWSVKGGTEAFF
V gene: TRBV30
J gene: TRBJ1-1

CDR3 protein: CASSLTGSASYEQYF
V gene: TRBV7-3
J gene: TRBJ2-7

CDR3 protein: CASSVWGGAGDTQYF
V gene: TRBV9
J gene: TRBJ2-3

CDR3 protein: CASSPRRDPYNEQFF
V gene: TRBV4-2
J gene: TRBJ2-1

CDR3 protein: CASSLDRENQPQHF
V gene: TRBV7-2
J gene: TRBJ1-5

CDR3 protein: CASSTGSGNQETQYF
V gene: TRBV7-8
J gene: TRBJ2-5

CDR3 protein: CASSMAKETQYF
V gene: TRBV19
J gene: TRBJ2-5

CDR3 protein: CASSAGQANSPLHF
V gene: TRBV13
J gene: TRBJ1-6

CDR3 protein: CASSLSPAVSGSQYF
V gene: TRBV27
J gene: TRBJ2-5

CDR3 protein: CASSLQGTAHNEQFF
V gene: TRBV6-5
J gene: TRBJ2-1

CDR3 protein: CATSRGGTNEKLFF
V gene: TRBV15
J gene: TRBJ1-4

CDR3 protein: CASSSWQGDTGELFF
V gene: TRBV6-5
J gene: TRBJ2-2

CDR3 protein: CATSRDSVGGNEQFF
V gene: TRBV15
J gene: TRBJ2-1

CDR3 protein: CASSLSGGNTGELFF
V gene: TRBV4-3
J gene: TRBJ2-2

CDR3 protein: CASSLGLAGGPETQYF
V gene: TRBV7-7
J gene: TRBJ2-5

CDR3 protein: CASSGGTSYNSPLHF
V gene: TRBV5-1
J gene: TRBJ1-6

CDR3 protein: CAISEGAEQPQHF
V gene: TRBV10-3
J gene: TRBJ1-5

CDR3 protein: CASSVAPAGVPEAFF
V gene: TRBV9
J gene: TRBJ1-1

CDR3 protein: CASSLTIRGTEFF
V gene: TRBV5-1
J gene: TRBJ2-1

CDR3 protein: CASSLGTSGGAGKTQYF
V gene: TRBV4-1
J gene: TRBJ2-5

CDR3 protein: CASSQSEGTTSGANVLTF
V gene: TRBV23-1
J gene: TRBJ2-6

CDR3 protein: CAIANRGSGYTPSGANVLTF
V gene: TRBV10-3
J gene: TRBJ2-6